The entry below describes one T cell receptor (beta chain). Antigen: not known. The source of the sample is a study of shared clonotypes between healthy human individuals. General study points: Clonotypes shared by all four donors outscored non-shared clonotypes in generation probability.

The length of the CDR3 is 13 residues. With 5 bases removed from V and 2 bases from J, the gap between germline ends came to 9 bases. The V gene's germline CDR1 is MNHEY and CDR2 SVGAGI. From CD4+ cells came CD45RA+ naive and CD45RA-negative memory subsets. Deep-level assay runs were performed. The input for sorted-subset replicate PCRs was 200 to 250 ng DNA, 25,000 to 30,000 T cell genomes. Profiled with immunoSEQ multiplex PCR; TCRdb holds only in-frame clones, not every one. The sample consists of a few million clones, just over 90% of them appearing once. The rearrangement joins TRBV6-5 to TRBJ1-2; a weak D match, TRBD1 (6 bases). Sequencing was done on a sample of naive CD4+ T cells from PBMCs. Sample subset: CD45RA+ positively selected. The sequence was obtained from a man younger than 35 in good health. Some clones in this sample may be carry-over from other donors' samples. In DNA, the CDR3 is TGTGCCAGCAGTCTCGGGACAAACTATGGCTACACCTTC. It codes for CASSLGTNYGYTF.